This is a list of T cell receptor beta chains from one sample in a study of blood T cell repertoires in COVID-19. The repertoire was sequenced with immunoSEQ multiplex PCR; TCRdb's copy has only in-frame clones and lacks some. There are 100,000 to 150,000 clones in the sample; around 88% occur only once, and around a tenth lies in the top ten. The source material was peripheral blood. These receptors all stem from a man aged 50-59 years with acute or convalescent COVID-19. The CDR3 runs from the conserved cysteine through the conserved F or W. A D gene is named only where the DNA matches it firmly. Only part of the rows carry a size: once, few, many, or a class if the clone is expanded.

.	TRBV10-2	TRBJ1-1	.	CASSETLQGGGGTEAFF	TGCGCCAGCAGTGAGACGCTCCAGGGAGGAGGTGGGACTGAAGCTTTCTTT
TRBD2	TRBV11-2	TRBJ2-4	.	CASSLDPASGRVTSKNIQYF	TGTGCCAGCAGCTTAGACCCGGCTAGCGGGAGGGTGACTTCCAAAAACATTCAGTACTTC
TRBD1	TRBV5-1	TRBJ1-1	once	CASSSGQGSEAFF	TGCGCCAGCAGCTCGGGACAGGGCTCTGAAGCTTTCTTT
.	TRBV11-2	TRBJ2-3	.	CASSFQGVRGTDTQYF	TGTGCCAGCAGCTTCCAGGGTGTCAGAGGCACAGATACGCAGTATTTT
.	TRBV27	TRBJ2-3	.	CASSLFTRFPQSQRPSTDTQYF	TGTGCCAGCAGTTTATTCACCCGCTTTCCCCAATCACAGAGACCTAGCACAGATACGCAGTATTTT
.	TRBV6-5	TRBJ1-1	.	CASSYEAYTEAFF	TGTGCCAGCAGTTACGAAGCTTACACTGAAGCTTTCTTT
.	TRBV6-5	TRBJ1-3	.	CASSDDRSSGNTIYF	TGTGCCAGCAGCGATGACAGGAGCTCTGGAAACACCATATATTTT
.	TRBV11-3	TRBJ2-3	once	CASSVNADTQYF	TGTGCCAGCAGCGTAAATGCGGATACGCAGTATTTT
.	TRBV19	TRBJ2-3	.	CASSTGTIRTDTQYF	TGTGCCAGTAGTACCGGGACAATTCGGACAGATACGCAGTATTTT
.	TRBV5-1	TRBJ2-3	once	CASSLATTAGTQYF	TGCGCCAGCAGCTTGGCGACTACAGCGGGTACGCAGTATTTT
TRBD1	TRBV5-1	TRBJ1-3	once	CASSGGTGLLSGNTIYF	TGCGCCAGCAGCGGCGGGACAGGACTTCTCTCTGGAAACACCATATATTTT
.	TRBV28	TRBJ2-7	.	CASSLDFDYEQYF	TGTGCCAGCAGTCTCGACTTTGACTACGAGCAGTACTTC
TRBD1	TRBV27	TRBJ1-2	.	CASSRTGRAYGYTF	TGTGCCAGCAGTCGGACAGGGAGAGCCTATGGCTACACCTTC
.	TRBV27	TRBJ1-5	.	CASSLLGRGKVQPQHF	TGTGCCAGCAGTTTACTAGGTCGGGGGAAAGTTCAGCCCCAGCATTTT
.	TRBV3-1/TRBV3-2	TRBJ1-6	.	CASSSQSFYSPLHF	TGTGCCAGCAGCTCACAATCCTTTTATTCACCCCTCCACTTT
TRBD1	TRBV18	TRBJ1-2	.	CASSRVGPTGTGDGYTF	TGTGCCAGCTCCCGGGTGGGTCCGACCGGGACAGGGGATGGCTACACCTTC
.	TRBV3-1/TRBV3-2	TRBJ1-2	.	CASSPSNRSPIYGYTF	TGTGCCAGCAGCCCGTCCAACCGGAGCCCAATCTATGGCTACACCTTC
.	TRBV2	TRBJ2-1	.	CASSRGPQSSYNEQFF	TGTGCCAGCAGTAGAGGGCCTCAGAGCTCCTACAATGAGCAGTTCTTC
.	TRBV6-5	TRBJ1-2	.	CASRDRGLGGYTF	TGTGCCAGCAGGGATAGGGGCTTAGGCGGCTACACCTTC
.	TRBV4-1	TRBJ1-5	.	CASSRNEVGPYQPQHF	TGCGCCAGCAGCCGAAACGAGGTAGGCCCATATCAGCCCCAGCATTTT
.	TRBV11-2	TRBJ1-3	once	CASSLLGVGNTIYF	TGTGCCAGCAGCTTATTAGGGGTGGGAAACACCATATATTTT
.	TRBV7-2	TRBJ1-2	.	CASSLQGTFTYGYTF	TGTGCCAGCAGTCTACAGGGTACTTTTACATATGGCTACACCTTC